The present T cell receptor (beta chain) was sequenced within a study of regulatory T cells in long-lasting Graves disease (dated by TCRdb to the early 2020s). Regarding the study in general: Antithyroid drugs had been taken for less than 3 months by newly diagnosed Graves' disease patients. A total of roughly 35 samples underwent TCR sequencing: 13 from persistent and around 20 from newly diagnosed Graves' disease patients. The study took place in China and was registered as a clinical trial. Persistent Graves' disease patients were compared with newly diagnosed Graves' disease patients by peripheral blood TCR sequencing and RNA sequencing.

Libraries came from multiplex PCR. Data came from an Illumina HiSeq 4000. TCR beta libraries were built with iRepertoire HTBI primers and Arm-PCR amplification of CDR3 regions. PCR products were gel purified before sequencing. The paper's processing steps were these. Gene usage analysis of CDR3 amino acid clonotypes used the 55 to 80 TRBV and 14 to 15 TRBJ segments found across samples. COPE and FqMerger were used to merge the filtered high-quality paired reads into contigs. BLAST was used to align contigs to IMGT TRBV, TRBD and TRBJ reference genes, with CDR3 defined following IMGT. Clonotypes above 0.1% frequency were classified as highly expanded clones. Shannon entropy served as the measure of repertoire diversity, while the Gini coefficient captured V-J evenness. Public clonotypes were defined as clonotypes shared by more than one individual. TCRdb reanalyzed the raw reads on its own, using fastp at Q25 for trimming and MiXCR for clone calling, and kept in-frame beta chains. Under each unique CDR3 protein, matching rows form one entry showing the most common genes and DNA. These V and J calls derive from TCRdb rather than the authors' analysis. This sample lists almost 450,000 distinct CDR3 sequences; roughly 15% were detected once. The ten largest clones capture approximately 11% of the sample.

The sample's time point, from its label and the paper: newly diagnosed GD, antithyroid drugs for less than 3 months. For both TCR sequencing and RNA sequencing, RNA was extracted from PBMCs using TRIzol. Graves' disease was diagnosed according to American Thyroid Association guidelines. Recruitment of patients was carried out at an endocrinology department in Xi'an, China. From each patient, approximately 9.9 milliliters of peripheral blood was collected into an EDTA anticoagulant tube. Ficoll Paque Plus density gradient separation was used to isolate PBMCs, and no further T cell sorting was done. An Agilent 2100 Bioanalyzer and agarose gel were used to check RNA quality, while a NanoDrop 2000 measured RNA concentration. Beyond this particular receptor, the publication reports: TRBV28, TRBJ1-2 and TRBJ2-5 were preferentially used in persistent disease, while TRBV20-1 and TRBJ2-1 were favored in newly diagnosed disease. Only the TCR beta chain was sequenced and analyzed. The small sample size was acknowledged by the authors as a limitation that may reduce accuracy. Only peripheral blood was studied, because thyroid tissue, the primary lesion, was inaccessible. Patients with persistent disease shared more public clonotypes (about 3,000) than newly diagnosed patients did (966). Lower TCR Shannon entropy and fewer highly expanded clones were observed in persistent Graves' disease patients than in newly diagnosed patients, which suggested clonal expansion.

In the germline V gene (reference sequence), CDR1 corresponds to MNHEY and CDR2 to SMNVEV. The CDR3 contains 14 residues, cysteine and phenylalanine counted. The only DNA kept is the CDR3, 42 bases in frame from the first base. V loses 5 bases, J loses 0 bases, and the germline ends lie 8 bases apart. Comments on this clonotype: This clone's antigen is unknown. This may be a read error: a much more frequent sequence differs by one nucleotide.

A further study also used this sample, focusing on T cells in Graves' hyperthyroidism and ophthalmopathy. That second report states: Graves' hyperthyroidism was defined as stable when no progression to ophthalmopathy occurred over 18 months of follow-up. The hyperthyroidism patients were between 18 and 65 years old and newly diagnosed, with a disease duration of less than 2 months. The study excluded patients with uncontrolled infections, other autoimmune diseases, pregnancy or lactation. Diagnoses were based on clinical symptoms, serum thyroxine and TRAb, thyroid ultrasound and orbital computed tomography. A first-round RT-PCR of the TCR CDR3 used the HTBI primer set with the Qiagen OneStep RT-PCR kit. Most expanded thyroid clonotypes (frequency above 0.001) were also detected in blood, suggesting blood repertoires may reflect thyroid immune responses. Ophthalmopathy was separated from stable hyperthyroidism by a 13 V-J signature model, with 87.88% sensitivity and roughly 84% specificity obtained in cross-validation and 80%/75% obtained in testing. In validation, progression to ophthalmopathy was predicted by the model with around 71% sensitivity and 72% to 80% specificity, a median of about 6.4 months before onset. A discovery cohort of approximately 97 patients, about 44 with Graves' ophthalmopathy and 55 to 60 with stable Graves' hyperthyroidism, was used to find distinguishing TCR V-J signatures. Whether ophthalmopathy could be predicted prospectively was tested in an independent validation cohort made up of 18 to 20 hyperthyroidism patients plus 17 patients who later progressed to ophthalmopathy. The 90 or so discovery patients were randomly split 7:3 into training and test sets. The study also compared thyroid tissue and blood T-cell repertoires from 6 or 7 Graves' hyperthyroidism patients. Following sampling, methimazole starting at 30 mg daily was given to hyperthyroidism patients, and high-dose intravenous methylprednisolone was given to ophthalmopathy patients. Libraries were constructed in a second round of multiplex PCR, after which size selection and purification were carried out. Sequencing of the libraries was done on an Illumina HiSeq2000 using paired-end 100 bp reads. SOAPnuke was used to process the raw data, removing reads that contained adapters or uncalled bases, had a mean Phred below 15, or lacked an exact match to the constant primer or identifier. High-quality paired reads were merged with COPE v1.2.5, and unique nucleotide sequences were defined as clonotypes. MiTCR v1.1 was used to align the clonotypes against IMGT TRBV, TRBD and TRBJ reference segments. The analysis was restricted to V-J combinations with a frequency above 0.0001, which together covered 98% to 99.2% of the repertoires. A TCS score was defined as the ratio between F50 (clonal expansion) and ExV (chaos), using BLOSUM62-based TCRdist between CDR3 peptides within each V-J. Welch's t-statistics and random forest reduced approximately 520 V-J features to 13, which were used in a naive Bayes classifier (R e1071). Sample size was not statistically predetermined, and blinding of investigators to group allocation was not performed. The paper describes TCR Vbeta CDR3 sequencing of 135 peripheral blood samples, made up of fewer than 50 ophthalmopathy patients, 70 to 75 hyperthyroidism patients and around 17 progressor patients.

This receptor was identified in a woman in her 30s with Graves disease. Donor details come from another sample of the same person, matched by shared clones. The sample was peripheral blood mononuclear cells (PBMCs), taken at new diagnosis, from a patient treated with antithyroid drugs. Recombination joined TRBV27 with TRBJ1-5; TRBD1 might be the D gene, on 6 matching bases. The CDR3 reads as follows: CASSAGDSNQPQHF. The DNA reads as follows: TGTGCCAGCAGTGCAGGGGATAGCAATCAGCCCCAGCATTTT.